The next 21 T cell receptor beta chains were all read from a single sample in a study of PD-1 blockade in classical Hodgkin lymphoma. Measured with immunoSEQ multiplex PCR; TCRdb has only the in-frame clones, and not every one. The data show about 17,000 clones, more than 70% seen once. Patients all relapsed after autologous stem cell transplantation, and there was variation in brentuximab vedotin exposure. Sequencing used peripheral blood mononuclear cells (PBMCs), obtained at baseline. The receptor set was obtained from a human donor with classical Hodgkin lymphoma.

This CDR3 reads CSARDYTEAFF. The CDR3, as DNA: TGCAGTGCTAGGGACTACACTGAAGCTTTCTTT. The gene calls are TRBV20-1 and TRBJ1-1; no reliable D call. This CDR3 has 11 amino acids. In germline, CDR1 is DFQATT, CDR2 SNEGSKA (reference sequence). Trimming removed 3 bases at V and 3 bases at J, with 5 bases between.

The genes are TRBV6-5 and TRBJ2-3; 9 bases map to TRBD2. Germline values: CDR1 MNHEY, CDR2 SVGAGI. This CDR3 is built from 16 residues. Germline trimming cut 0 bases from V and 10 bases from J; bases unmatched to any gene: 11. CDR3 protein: CASSYSMRGGLIAQYF. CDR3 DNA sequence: TGTGCCAGCAGTTACTCGATGCGGGGGGGCCTGATTGCGCAGTATTTT.

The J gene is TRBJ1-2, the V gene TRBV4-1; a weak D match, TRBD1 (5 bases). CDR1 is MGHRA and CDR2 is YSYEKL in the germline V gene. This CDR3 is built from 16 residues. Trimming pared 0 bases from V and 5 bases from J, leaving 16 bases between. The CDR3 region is CASSQDSRRGGYGYTF. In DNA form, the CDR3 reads TGCGCCAGCAGCCAAGATTCCAGGCGGGGGGGGTATGGCTACACCTTC.

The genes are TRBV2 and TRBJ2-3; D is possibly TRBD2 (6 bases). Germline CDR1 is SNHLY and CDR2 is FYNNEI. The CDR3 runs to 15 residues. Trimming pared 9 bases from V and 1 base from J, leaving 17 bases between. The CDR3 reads CASGVEGLGTDTQYF. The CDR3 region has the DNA TGTGCCAGTGGAGTGGAGGGGCTGGGCACAGATACGCAGTATTTT.

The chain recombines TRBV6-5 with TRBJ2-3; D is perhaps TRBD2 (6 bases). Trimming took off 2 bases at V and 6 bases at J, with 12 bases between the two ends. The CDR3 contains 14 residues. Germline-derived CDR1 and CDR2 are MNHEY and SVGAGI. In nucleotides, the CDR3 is TGTGCCAGCAGTTACGGTGGGACTTGGGATACGCAGTATTTT. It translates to CASSYGGTWDTQYF.

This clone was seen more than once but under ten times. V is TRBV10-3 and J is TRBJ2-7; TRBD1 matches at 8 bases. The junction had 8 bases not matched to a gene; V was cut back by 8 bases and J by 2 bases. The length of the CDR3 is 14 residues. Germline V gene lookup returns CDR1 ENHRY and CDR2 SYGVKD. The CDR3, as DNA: TGTGCCATCTCCGCACAGGGGGGCACCTACGAGCAGTACTTC. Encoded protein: CAISAQGGTYEQYF.

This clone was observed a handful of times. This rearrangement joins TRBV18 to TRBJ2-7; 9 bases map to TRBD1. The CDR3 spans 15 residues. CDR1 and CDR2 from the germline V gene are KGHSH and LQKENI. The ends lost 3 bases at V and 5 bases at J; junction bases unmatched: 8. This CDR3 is CASSPLGQGSHEQYF. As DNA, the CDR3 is TGTGCCAGCTCACCTCTCGGACAGGGGTCCCACGAGCAGTACTTC.

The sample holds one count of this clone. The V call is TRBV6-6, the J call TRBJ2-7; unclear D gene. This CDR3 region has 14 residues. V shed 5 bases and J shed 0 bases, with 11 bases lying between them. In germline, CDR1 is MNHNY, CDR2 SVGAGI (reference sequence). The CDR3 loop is CASSTTGPSYEQYF. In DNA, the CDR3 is TGTGCCAGCAGTACTACCGGGCCCTCCTACGAGCAGTACTTC.

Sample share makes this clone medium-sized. The CDR3 loop reads CASRKGASGNNEQFF. CDR3 nucleotide sequence: TGTGCCAGCCGAAAAGGGGCGTCAGGCAACAATGAGCAGTTCTTC. The genes are TRBV6-6 and TRBJ2-1; perhaps TRBD1 as D (5 bases). This CDR3 comprises 15 residues. V lost 8 bases and J lost 5, with 19 bases in between. Looked up from germline, CDR1 is MNHNY and CDR2 is SVGAGI (reference sequence).

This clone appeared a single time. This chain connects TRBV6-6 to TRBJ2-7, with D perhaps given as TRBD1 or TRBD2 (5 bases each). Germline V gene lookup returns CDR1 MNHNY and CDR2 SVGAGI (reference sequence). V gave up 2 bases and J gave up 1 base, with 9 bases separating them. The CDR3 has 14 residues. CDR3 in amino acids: CASSYEWGSYEQYF. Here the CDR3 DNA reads TGTGCCAGCAGTTACGAATGGGGGTCCTACGAGCAGTACTTC.

DNA for the CDR3: TGTGCCAGCAGCCGCACCGGGACTCAGGAGCAGTACTTC. Translated: CASSRTGTQEQYF. The chain combines TRBV7-3 with TRBJ2-7; maybe TRBD2 (6 bases). Trimming pared 5 bases from V and 7 bases from J, leaving 15 bases between. CDR1 and CDR2 from the germline V gene are SGHTA and FQGTGA. The CDR3 contains 13 residues.

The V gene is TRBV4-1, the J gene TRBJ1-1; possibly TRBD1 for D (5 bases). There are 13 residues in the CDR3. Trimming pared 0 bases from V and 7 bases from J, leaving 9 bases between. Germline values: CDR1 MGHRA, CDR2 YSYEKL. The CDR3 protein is CASSQEGVFEAFF. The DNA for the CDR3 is TGCGCCAGCAGCCAAGAAGGGGTTTTTGAAGCTTTCTTT.

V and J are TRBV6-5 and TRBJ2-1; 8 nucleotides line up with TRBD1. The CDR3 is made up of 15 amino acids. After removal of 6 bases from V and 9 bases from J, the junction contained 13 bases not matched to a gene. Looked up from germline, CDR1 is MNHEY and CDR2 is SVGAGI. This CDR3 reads CASSHPGTGGGEQFF. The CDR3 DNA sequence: TGTGCCAGCAGCCACCCCGGGACAGGAGGGGGTGAGCAGTTCTTC.

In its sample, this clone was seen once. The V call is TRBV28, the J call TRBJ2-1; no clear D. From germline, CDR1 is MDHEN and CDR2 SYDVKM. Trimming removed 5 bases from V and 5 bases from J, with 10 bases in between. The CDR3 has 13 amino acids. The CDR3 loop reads CASSPHKDNEQFF. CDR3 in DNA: TGTGCCAGCAGTCCCCATAAAGACAATGAGCAGTTCTTC.

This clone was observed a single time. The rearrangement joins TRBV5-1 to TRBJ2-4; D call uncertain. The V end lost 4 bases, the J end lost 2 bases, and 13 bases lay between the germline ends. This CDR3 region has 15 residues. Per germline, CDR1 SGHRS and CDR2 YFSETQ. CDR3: CASSHSPGSKNIQYF. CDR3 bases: TGCGCCAGCAGCCACAGCCCCGGTTCCAAAAACATTCAGTACTTC.

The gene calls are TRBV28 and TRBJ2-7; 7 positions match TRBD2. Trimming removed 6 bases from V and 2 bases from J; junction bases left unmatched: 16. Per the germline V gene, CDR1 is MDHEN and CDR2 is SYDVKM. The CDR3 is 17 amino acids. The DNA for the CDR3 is TGTGCCAGCAGCCCTACCTTGGGGGGGGTTGGGGCCTACGAGCAGTACTTC. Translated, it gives CASSPTLGGVGAYEQYF.

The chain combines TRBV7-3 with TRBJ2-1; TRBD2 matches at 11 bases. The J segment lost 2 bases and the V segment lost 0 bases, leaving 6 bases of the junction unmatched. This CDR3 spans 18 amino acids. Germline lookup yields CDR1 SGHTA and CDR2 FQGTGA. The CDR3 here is CASSLTGTSGGAYNEQFF. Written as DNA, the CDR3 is TGTGCCAGCAGCTTAACGGGGACTAGCGGAGGGGCCTACAATGAGCAGTTCTTC. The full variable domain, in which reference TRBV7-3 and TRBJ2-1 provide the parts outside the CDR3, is GAGVSQTPSNKVTEKGKYVELRCDPISGHTALYWYRQSLGQGPEFLIYFQGTGAADDSGLPNDRFFAVRPEGSVSTLKIQRTERGDSAVYLCASSLTGTSGGAYNEQFFGPGTRLTVL.

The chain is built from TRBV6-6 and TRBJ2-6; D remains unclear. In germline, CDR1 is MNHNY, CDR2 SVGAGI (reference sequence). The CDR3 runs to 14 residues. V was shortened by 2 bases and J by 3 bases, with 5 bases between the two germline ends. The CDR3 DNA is TGTGCCAGCAGTTACCAGAGTGGGGCCAACGTCCTGACTTTC. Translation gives CASSYQSGANVLTF.

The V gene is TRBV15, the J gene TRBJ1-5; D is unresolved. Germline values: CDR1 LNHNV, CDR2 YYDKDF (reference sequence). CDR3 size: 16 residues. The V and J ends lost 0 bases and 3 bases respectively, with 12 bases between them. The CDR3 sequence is CATSRDLGWNNQPQHF. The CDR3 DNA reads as TGTGCCACCAGCAGAGATCTCGGGTGGAACAATCAGCCCCAGCATTTT. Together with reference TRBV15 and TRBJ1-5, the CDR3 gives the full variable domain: DAMVIQNPRYQVTQFGKPVTLSCSQTLNHNVMYWYQQKSSQAPKLLFHYYDKDFNNEADTPDNFQSRRPNTSFCFLDIRSPGLGDTAMYLCATSRDLGWNNQPQHFGDGTRLSIL.

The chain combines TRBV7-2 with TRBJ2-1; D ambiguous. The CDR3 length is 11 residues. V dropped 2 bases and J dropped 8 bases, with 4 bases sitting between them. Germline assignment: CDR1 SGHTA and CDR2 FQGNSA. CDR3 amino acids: CASSLMYEQFF. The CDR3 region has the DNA TGTGCCAGCAGCTTAATGTATGAGCAGTTCTTC. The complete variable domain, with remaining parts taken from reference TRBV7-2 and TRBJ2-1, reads GAGVSQSPSNKVTEKGKDVELRCDPISGHTALYWYRQSLGQGLEFLIYFQGNSAPDKSGLPSDRFSAERTGGSVSTLTIQRTQQEDSAVYLCASSLMYEQFFGPGTRLTVL.

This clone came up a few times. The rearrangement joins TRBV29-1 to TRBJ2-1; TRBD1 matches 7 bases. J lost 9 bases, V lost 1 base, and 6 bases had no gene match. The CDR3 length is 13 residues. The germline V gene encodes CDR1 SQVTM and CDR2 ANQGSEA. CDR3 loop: CSVEGQGFGEQFF. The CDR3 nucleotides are TGCAGCGTTGAAGGACAGGGATTTGGTGAGCAGTTCTTC.